The table lists the clone carrying this T cell receptor (beta chain) with a count of one. This sample is part of a study of blood T cell repertoires in COVID-19. Turning to the study itself: Spain, Italy and the United States supplied samples that represented acute and convalescent COVID-19.

The junction had 8 bases not matched to a gene; V was cut back by 3 bases and J by 8 bases. From germline, CDR1 is SGHDT and CDR2 YYEEEE. The CDR3 extends over 16 amino acids. The authors' processing: Reference gene primer amplification gave nucleated cell count estimates. Profiling relied on immunoSEQ multiplex PCR, and the TCRdb table lists in-frame clones only, not all of them. That table gives V, J and clone size, and the DNA gave D and trimming. The sample comprises 45,000 to 55,000 clones, roughly 88% of which are singletons, and roughly 3.5% rests with the top ten. Sequencing used peripheral blood. The clonotype was recovered from a human donor in a cohort sampled during active COVID-19. The genes are TRBV5-6 and TRBJ2-1; TRBD2 agrees at 13 bases. CDR3 in amino acids: CASSSLTSGGAHEQFF. The CDR3 coding sequence is TGTGCCAGCAGCTCCTTAACTAGCGGGGGGGCCCATGAGCAGTTCTTC.